This is a list of T cell receptor beta chains from one sample in a study of CD8 T cells in ankylosing spondylitis. TCRdb redid the calling of the 5' RACE reads with MiXCR, one entry per CDR3 protein. The profile shows 250,000 to 350,000 distinct CDR3 sequences, around 7.6% of them singletons. Sequences were obtained from blood, either unsorted or a sorted T cell fraction (not recorded which). These receptor sequences come from a male donor with ankylosing spondylitis. Each CDR3 is given with its conserved first and last residue. A D gene is named only where the DNA matches it firmly. Clone size is not always given. Where it is, it says once, few, many or a class for expanded clones.

d_call	j_call	clone_size	v_call	cdr3_nt	cdr3_aa
-	TRBJ2-3	-	TRBV6-1	TGTGCCAGCAGTCGCAGCCTCAGGGGAGATACGCAGTATTTT	CASSRSLRGDTQYF
-	TRBJ2-5	-	TRBV20-1	TGCAGTGCACTGTCGGTGGAGACCCAGTACTTC	CSALSVETQYF
-	TRBJ1-1	-	TRBV20-1	TGCAGCGCTCAGGGGCCGGGCACTGAAGCTTTCTTT	CSAQGPGTEAFF
-	TRBJ1-5	-	TRBV28	TGTGCCAGCAGTTTATGGGCCCCGGTAGGGCCCCAGCATTTT	CASSLWAPVGPQHF
TRBD2	TRBJ2-7	-	TRBV12-3/TRBV12-4	TGTGCCAGCAGTATGACTAGCGGGAGTTACGAGCAGTACTTC	CASSMTSGSYEQYF
TRBD2	TRBJ2-1	many	TRBV7-9	TGTGCCAGCAGCTTAGCGGGAGGGCCAAGCAATGAGCAGTTCTTC	CASSLAGGPSNEQFF
-	TRBJ2-7	few	TRBV7-2	TGTGCCAGCAGCTTAGCGCCTAGCGTCTACGAGCAGTACTTC	CASSLAPSVYEQYF
TRBD2	TRBJ2-1	-	TRBV18	TGTGCCAGCTCACAATCCGGGACTAGCGGTTACAATGAGCAGTTCTTC	CASSQSGTSGYNEQFF
TRBD2	TRBJ2-3	few	TRBV6-2/TRBV6-3	TGTGCCAGCAGTTACTGGCCACTAGCGGAGTTCACAGATACGCAGTATTTT	CASSYWPLAEFTDTQYF
-	TRBJ2-1	-	TRBV5-1	TGCGCCAGCAGCCCCGGGACGCCCAATGAGCAGTTCTTC	CASSPGTPNEQFF
TRBD2	TRBJ2-7	-	TRBV4-1	TGCGCCAGCAGCCAACAGGGGACTAGCGGCTCCTACGAGCAGTACTTC	CASSQQGTSGSYEQYF